The clone carrying this TCR beta chain was observed a few times. The entry originates in a study of spatial heterogeneity in lung cancer. Time point noted: sample taken at primary tumor resection. Researchers sequenced whole RNA taken from tumor, nontumor lung or frozen PBMC without sorting. Each CDR3 protein gets one entry after TCRdb re-called the 5' RACE reads with MiXCR. The repertoire has about 50,000 distinct CDR3 sequences, approximately 7.6% of them found once; the top ten carry about 12%. Germline values: CDR1 LNHDA, CDR2 SQIVND (reference sequence). J gave up 4 bases and V 4 bases, and 2 bases lay outside the gene matches. The CDR3 has 13 amino acids.

This chain uses TRBV19 with TRBJ2-5; 8 nucleotides agree with TRBD1. The TCR was taken from a female donor with early-stage non-small cell lung cancer. The input for sequencing was PBMCs, taken at surgery. CDR3 DNA sequence: TGTGCCAGTAGTACCACAGGGGGAGAGACCCAGTACTTC. Amino acids: CASSTTGGETQYF.